The source of this T cell receptor (beta chain) is a study of T cell repertoires in cytomegalovirus infection (dated by TCRdb to 2018 to 2020). For context, the study as a whole: Peptide stimulations targeted recently identified HLA-C-restricted CMV epitopes, whose presentation resists viral immunomodulation, together with well-studied HLA-B-restricted epitopes. Because public TCR beta signatures pointed to carriage of CMV infection together with the matching HLA type, the HLA type of each donor mattered for the analysis. The study at large found these results: The ex vivo response was dominated by HLA-C-restricted CMV-specific TCR beta clonotypes, which also provided the single most frequent clonotype in two of eight donors. Cumulative frequency of public TCR beta family members discriminated carriers of CMV infection plus the relevant HLA type in this cohort and an independent roughly 330-donor cohort.

The sequencing machine was an Illumina HiSeq 1500. In TCRdb, the public reads were trimmed at Q25 with fastp and aligned with MiXCR, with productive beta chains retained. One record per CDR3 amino acid sequence lists the most common genes and DNA. The sample has approximately 730,000 distinct CDR3 sequences on record, about 27% of them singletons. Over 10% of the sample is in the top ten clones. This clonotype has at least ten counts. Its antigen is still unknown. No base-level quality is on record; no much larger clone is a single base apart. The treatment or condition label on this specimen signifies: in vitro stimulation with specific CMV peptide epitopes to enrich CMV-specific T cells. The germline V gene gives CDR1 as SGHVS and CDR2 as FQNEAQ. The CDR3, cysteine through phenylalanine, is 16 amino acids long. CDR3 DNA is the only sequence kept; it has 48 bases, read in frame from the first base. V and J are trimmed by 5 bases and 0 bases, and the gene matches miss 4 bases of the junction.

The clonotype comes from a human donor in good health (CMV status not recorded). Some clones in this sample may be carry-over from other donors' samples. The chain joins TRBV7-8 to TRBJ1-6; 7 junctional bases match TRBD1. The sequences come from cultured CD8+ T cells from PBMCs, collected from culture after CMV antigen stimulation. The nucleotide sequence is TGTGCCAGCAGCAAGGGGGCTAGCTCCTATAATTCACCCCTCCACTTT. It is translated as CASSKGASSYNSPLHF.